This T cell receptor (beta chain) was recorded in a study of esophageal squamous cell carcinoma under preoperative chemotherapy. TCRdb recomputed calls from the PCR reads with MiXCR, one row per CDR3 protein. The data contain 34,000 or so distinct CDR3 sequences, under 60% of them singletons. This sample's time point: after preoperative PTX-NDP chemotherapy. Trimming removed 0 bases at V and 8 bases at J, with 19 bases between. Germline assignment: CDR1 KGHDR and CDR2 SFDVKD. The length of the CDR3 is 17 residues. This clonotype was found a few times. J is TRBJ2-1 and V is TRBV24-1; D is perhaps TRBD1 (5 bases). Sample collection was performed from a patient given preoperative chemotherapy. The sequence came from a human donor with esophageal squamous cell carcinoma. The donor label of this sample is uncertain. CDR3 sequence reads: CATSDLAPDQGFDEQFF. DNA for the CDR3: TGTGCCACCAGTGATTTGGCCCCGGACCAGGGATTCGATGAGCAGTTCTTC.